What follows are 5 T cell receptor beta chains derived from one specimen sequenced in a study of T cells in women clearing cervical HPV infection. Generated by immunoSEQ multiplex PCR, the TCRdb table keeps only in-frame clones and is missing some. This sample lists 25,000 to 35,000 clones; its ten largest clones have around 4%. What was sequenced was blood buffy coat. All receptors derive from a woman aged 18 to 75 with a cervical HPV16 infection that either progressed to CIN3+ or cleared (not recorded which).

About this clone: The read halts 3 residues ahead of the CDR3 end, with the missing end drawn from the germline J gene. The chain employs TRBV19 and TRBJ1-2; no reliable D call. The CDR3 extends over 12 amino acids. The V end lost 8 bases, the J end lost 1 base, and 8 bases lay between the germline ends. The germline CDR1 and CDR2 sequences are LNHDA and SQIVND (reference sequence). The CDR3 DNA, read in part, is TGTGCCAGTTCGACTTTTAACTATGGC. Its protein product is CASSTFNYG. The whole CDR3 protein reads CASSTFNYGYTF. The full variable domain, completed using reference TRBV19 and TRBJ1-2, is DGGITQSPKYLFRKEGQNVTLSCEQNLNHDAMYWYRQDPGQGLRLIYYSQIVNDFQKGDIAEGYSVSREKKESFPLTVTSAQKNPTAFYLCASSTFNYGYTFGSGTRLTVV.

On this clone itself: The DNA ends 3 residues before the CDR3 does, and the rest of the CDR3 is filled in from the germline J gene. The chain uses TRBV5-1 and TRBJ1-1, with a weak D call TRBD1 (5 bases). Deletions cut 4 bases from V and 0 bases from J, with 16 bases between. Germline V CDR1 and CDR2: SGHRS, YFSETQ. This CDR3 is built from 16 residues. The part of the CDR3 DNA that was read is TGCGCCAGCAGCCCCCGACAGACCGGCCTGAACACTGAA. This sequence encodes CASSPRQTGLNTE. In full, the CDR3 is CASSPRQTGLNTEAFF.

To note about this clone: The CDR3 end lies 3 residues beyond the end of the read and is filled in from the germline J gene. This chain links TRBV7-9 with TRBJ2-7, with 7 bases identical to TRBD2. The CDR3 is 14 amino acids. CDR1 and CDR2 (germline): SEHNR, FQNEAQ (reference sequence). V trimming: 3 bases; J trimming: 0 bases; junction bases outside the gene matches: 2. The CDR3 DNA, read in part, is TGTGCCAGCAGCTTGGGGGGGACCTCCTACGAG. It encodes CASSLGGTSYE. The CDR3 in full is CASSLGGTSYEQYF. The full variable domain, completed using reference TRBV7-9 and TRBJ2-7, is DTGVSQNPRHKITKRGQNVTFRCDPISEHNRLYWYRQTLGQGPEFLTYFQNEAQLEKSRLLSDRFSAERPKGSFSTLEIQRTEQGDSAMYLCASSLGGTSYEQYFGPGTRLTVT.

Points on this clone: The read is 3 residues too short to cover the CDR3 end, so that end is filled in from the germline J gene. The rearrangement links TRBV6-2 or TRBV6-3 to TRBJ2-1; 9 bases agree with TRBD1. Germline lookup yields CDR1 MNHEY and CDR2 SVGEGT. Trimming cost V 6 bases and J 5 bases; bases outside gene matches: 11. The CDR3 spans 16 residues. CDR3 residues: CASSRHLQGAHNEQFF. The sequenced part of the CDR3 DNA is TGTGCCAGCAGCCGTCACTTACAGGGGGCTCACAATGAG.

Concerning this clone: The DNA ends 3 residues before the CDR3 does, and the rest of the CDR3 is filled in from the germline J gene. The rearrangement joins TRBV6-2 or TRBV6-3 to TRBJ2-7; 8 bases align to TRBD2. Germline CDR1 and CDR2: MNHEY and SVGEGT. J gave up 4 bases and V 7 bases, and 12 bases lay outside the gene matches. The CDR3 runs 15 residues. CDR3 DNA (partial): TGTGCCAGCACCTCACCGGGGGGGCGTAGATACGAG. Encoded protein: CASTSPGGRRYE. The entire CDR3 protein is CASTSPGGRRYEQYF.